One sample yielded the 28 T cell receptor beta chains listed below, sequenced in a study of graft-versus-host responses after intestinal transplantation. What these receptors recognize is not known. The assay was immunoSEQ multiplex PCR, and TCRdb's table has in-frame clones only and misses some. Found here are about 94,000 clones, more than 85% of them singletons; the top ten hold around 0.5%. The sample in question was unstimulated CD8+ T cells sorted from spleen or lymph node cells, obtained before intestinal transplant. The receptor set was obtained from a human donor who received an intestinal transplant.

In its sample, this clone was seen once. The CDR3 is CASSLGQVTQPQHF. The CDR3 DNA sequence: TGTGCCAGCAGTCTAGGACAGGTCACTCAGCCCCAGCATTTT. The chain recombines TRBV28 with TRBJ1-5, with TRBD1 matching over 7 bases. The J segment lost 6 bases and the V segment lost 5 bases, leaving 7 bases of the junction unmatched. This CDR3 spans 14 amino acids. CDR1 and CDR2 from the germline V gene are MDHEN and SYDVKM.

CDR3 protein: CASSEDRGLYNEQFF. The CDR3 DNA follows: TGTGCCAGCAGTGAGGACAGGGGACTCTACAATGAGCAGTTCTTC. The J gene is TRBJ2-1, the V gene TRBV28; TRBD1 aligns across 9 bases. The ends lost 5 bases at V and 3 bases at J; junction bases unmatched: 5. Germline assignment: CDR1 MDHEN and CDR2 SYDVKM. This CDR3 contains 15 residues. The full variable domain, rest sourced from reference TRBV28 and TRBJ2-1, is DVKVTQSSRYLVKRTGEKVFLECVQDMDHENMFWYRQDPGLGLRLIYFSYDVKMKEKGDIPEGYSVSREKKERFSLILESASTNQTSMYLCASSEDRGLYNEQFFGPGTRLTVL.

The rearrangement links TRBV27 to TRBJ2-2; 9 bases are a match to TRBD2. Per germline, CDR1 MNHEY and CDR2 SMNVEV (reference sequence). V lost 1 base, J lost 6 bases, and 6 bases stayed unmatched. The CDR3 sequence is 16 residues long. The CDR3 spells CASSLWGGRAPGELFF. The CDR3 DNA is TGTGCCAGCAGTTTATGGGGCGGGAGGGCCCCCGGGGAGCTGTTTTTT.

This clone is a singleton in its sample. The rearrangement joins TRBV9 to TRBJ2-7, with 8 bases aligning to TRBD2. The CDR3 length is 13 residues. Germline-derived CDR1 and CDR2 are SGDLS and YYNGEE. The trim removed 4 bases at V and 6 bases at J, leaving 6 bases unmatched. In DNA, the CDR3 is TGTGCCAGCAGCCTCCAGGCGGGGGGCGAGCAGTACTTC. Residues: CASSLQAGGEQYF.

CDR3 region: CASSSQEGCINEKLFF. The CDR3 DNA reads TGTGCCAGCAGCAGCCAGGAGGGGTGCATTAATGAAAAACTGTTTTTT. V usage is TRBV21-1 and J usage is TRBJ1-4. TRBV21-1 is given as a pseudogene. The length of the CDR3 is 16 residues.

The J gene is TRBJ2-1, the V gene TRBV15, with TRBD1 matching over 8 bases. Trimming took 6 bases from V and 1 from J; bases not matched to a gene: 8. Germline assignment: CDR1 LNHNV and CDR2 YYDKDF (reference sequence). CDR3 size: 16 residues. CDR3 coding DNA: TGTGCCACCAGGGGTGCCCGACAGGGGTCCTACAATGAGCAGTTCTTC. This codes for CATRGARQGSYNEQFF.

V and J are TRBV7-9 and TRBJ1-1; 7 bases agree with TRBD1. Germline CDR1 and CDR2: SEHNR and FQNEAQ (reference sequence). Trimming took 5 bases from V and 9 from J; bases not matched to a gene: 6. The CDR3 sequence is 12 residues long. CDR3 coding DNA: TGTGCCAGCAGCCCACAACAGGGGCAAGCTTTCTTT. This gives the protein CASSPQQGQAFF.

This CDR3 reads CASSLFRAADVYEQYF. The DNA of the CDR3 is TGCGCCAGCAGCTTATTCCGGGCAGCGGATGTGTACGAGCAGTACTTC. This chain uses TRBV5-1 with TRBJ2-7; tentative D call: TRBD2 (5 bases). There are 16 residues in the CDR3. Looked up from germline, CDR1 is SGHRS and CDR2 is YFSETQ. Trimming took off 2 bases at V and 4 bases at J, with 19 bases between the two ends.

The chain carries TRBV7-8 and TRBJ2-3; D perhaps matches TRBD1 (6 bases). The CDR3 runs 14 residues. The V end was cut by 3 bases, the J end by 1 base, with 8 bases between. The germline V gene encodes CDR1 SGHVS and CDR2 FQNEAQ. The CDR3 nucleotides are TGTGCCAGCAGCTTCGAGGGGGGCACAGATACGCAGTATTTT. Residues: CASSFEGGTDTQYF.

Only one count was recorded for this clone. The chain is built from TRBV7-8 and TRBJ1-1; D is ambiguous. V lost 1 base and J lost 6, with 12 bases in between. The V gene's germline CDR1 is SGHVS and CDR2 FQNEAQ. CDR3 length: 14 residues. CDR3 loop: CASSLDVAGAEAFF. CDR3 bases: TGTGCCAGCAGCTTAGATGTGGCGGGCGCTGAAGCTTTCTTT.

V and J are TRBV5-6 and TRBJ2-6; D remains ambiguous. The V gene lost 0 bases and the J gene lost 2 bases, with 3 bases spanning the gap. The V gene's germline CDR1 is SGHDT and CDR2 YYEEEE. The length of the CDR3 is 14 residues. In DNA, the CDR3 is TGTGCCAGCAGCTTGGCAGCTGGGGCCAACGTCCTGACTTTC. This translates into CASSLAAGANVLTF.

The gene calls are TRBV4-1 and TRBJ2-7; D not certain. The CDR3 is made up of 13 amino acids. With 1 base removed from V and 0 bases from J, the gap between germline ends came to 4 bases. Germline V gene data show CDR1 as MGHRA and CDR2 as YSYEKL. The chain's CDR3 is CASSQADSYEQYF. CDR3 bases: TGCGCCAGCAGCCAAGCAGACTCCTACGAGCAGTACTTC.

The CDR3 DNA follows: TGCGCCAGCAGCTTTTGGGGGGAGGACTACGAGCAGTACTTC. Translating gives CASSFWGEDYEQYF. The rearrangement uses TRBV5-1 and TRBJ2-7, with D maybe TRBD2 (6 bases). CDR3 length equals 14 residues. V gave up 2 bases and J gave up 3 bases, with 12 bases separating them. Germline lookup yields CDR1 SGHRS and CDR2 YFSETQ.

This clone has more than one count but fewer than ten. The chain carries TRBV4-3 and TRBJ2-7, with D maybe TRBD1 (5 bases). Germline V gives CDR1 LGHNA, CDR2 YSLEER. This CDR3 has 14 residues. V was pared by 0 bases and J by 5 bases, with 11 bases between. CDR3 sequence (DNA): TGCGCCAGCAGCCAAGACAGCAGGGCCCACGAGCAGTACTTC. This codes for CASSQDSRAHEQYF.

The chain combines TRBV19 with TRBJ2-1; 10 nucleotides align to TRBD1. This CDR3 has 16 residues. Unmatched junction bases numbered 2, after V lost 0 bases and J lost 3 bases. Per germline, CDR1 LNHDA and CDR2 SQIVND (reference sequence). The CDR3 is CASSIEGTGVYNEQFF. Here the CDR3 DNA reads TGTGCCAGTAGTATAGAGGGGACAGGGGTCTACAATGAGCAGTTCTTC.

The chain uses TRBV30 and TRBJ2-7, with a weak D call TRBD2 (5 bases). CDR3 length: 14 residues. Germline assignment: CDR1 GTSNPN and CDR2 SVGIG (reference sequence). Trimming pared 0 bases from V and 2 bases from J, leaving 11 bases between. CDR3 in DNA: TGTGCCTGGAGTGTACTAGGGTATCCCTACGAGCAGTACTTC. Protein: CAWSVLGYPYEQYF.

The chain links TRBV19 to TRBJ2-7; TRBD2 might be the D (5 bases). V was cut by 5 bases and J by 5 bases, with 13 bases left in between. This CDR3 contains 13 residues. CDR1 is LNHDA and CDR2 is SQIVND in the germline V gene (reference sequence). CDR3 sequence reads: CASSPRTSDEQYF. The CDR3, as DNA: TGTGCCAGTAGTCCCCGGACTTCCGACGAGCAGTACTTC.

V gene TRBV5-1 combines with J gene TRBJ2-2; D gene unclear. V was trimmed by 3 bases and J by 7 bases, leaving 7 bases between them. Germline CDR1 reads SGHRS; CDR2 reads YFSETQ. This CDR3 comprises 12 residues. This chain's CDR3 is CASSSSHGELFF. Written as DNA, the CDR3 is TGCGCCAGCAGCTCCTCACACGGGGAGCTGTTTTTT.

This chain connects TRBV4-1 to TRBJ1-5; D unclear. Looked up from germline, CDR1 is MGHRA and CDR2 is YSYEKL. CDR3 length equals 13 residues. Trimming cost V 0 bases and J 7 bases, with 7 bases left between them. CDR3 protein: CASSQDRGQPQHF. The CDR3 DNA is TGCGCCAGCAGCCAAGATCGGGGACAGCCCCAGCATTTT.

There are a few counts of this clone. The chain joins TRBV4-1 to TRBJ2-1; D is unclear. Trimming pared 0 bases from V and 8 bases from J, leaving 2 bases between. This CDR3 is built from 11 residues. Germline values: CDR1 MGHRA, CDR2 YSYEKL. In nucleotides, the CDR3 is TGCGCCAGCAGCCAAGACGATGAGCAGTTCTTC. Protein product: CASSQDDEQFF.

The V call is TRBV4-2, the J call TRBJ2-1; 7 positions agree with TRBD2. The germline V gene encodes CDR1 LGHNA and CDR2 YNFKEQ. V dropped 0 bases and J dropped 7; count of bases not matched to a gene: 9. The CDR3 totals 16 residues. The CDR3 spells CASSQDLGLADNEQFF. The CDR3 bases are TGTGCCAGCAGCCAAGATTTGGGCCTAGCGGATAATGAGCAGTTCTTC.

This chain links TRBV5-1 with TRBJ1-1; D uncertain. Deletions cut 4 bases from V and 6 bases from J, with 19 bases between. The CDR3 loop spans 15 amino acids. In germline, CDR1 is SGHRS, CDR2 YFSETQ. CDR3 protein: CASSDGGPPNPEAFF. The CDR3 region has the DNA TGCGCCAGCAGCGACGGCGGGCCACCTAATCCTGAAGCTTTCTTT. Variable domain in full (rest from reference TRBV5-1 and TRBJ1-1): KAGVTQTPRYLIKTRGQQVTLSCSPISGHRSVSWYQQTPGQGLQFLFEYFSETQRNKGNFPGRFSGRQFSNSRSEMNVSTLELGDSALYLCASSDGGPPNPEAFFGQGTRLTVV.

The chain combines TRBV28 with TRBJ2-7; 10 bases map to TRBD2. V dropped 5 bases and J dropped 0; count of bases not matched to a gene: 10. There are 17 residues in the CDR3. In germline, CDR1 is MDHEN, CDR2 SYDVKM. The CDR3 DNA follows: TGTGCCAGCAGTCCGGCGACTAGCGGGCCTAGCTCCTACGAGCAGTACTTC. Its protein is CASSPATSGPSSYEQYF.

The V call is TRBV7-2, the J call TRBJ1-1, with a tentative D call TRBD1 (5 bases). The CDR3 is made up of 15 amino acids. Between the trimmed V and J ends, which lost 3 bases and 6 bases, there was a span of 17 bases. The germline V gene has CDR1 SGHTA and CDR2 FQGNSA. The DNA for the CDR3 is TGTGCCAGCAGCTTTCCGCAGGGATCGGTCCCTGAAGCTTTCTTT. Encoded protein: CASSFPQGSVPEAFF.

The chain couples TRBV4-1 to TRBJ2-3; 7 bases are shared with TRBD2. V was pared by 5 bases and J by 6 bases, with 11 bases of the junction left unmatched. The CDR3 spans 15 residues. Germline V lookup: CDR1 MGHRA, CDR2 YSYEKL. As DNA, the CDR3 is TGCGCCAGCAGCTCCTGGACTAGGGGTGTTGATACGCAGTATTTT. Residues: CASSSWTRGVDTQYF.

The gene calls are TRBV4-1 and TRBJ2-5; 7 bases match TRBD2. J gave up 4 bases and V 4 bases, and 6 bases lay outside the gene matches. From germline, CDR1 is MGHRA and CDR2 YSYEKL. The CDR3 is 14 amino acids. CDR3 in amino acids: CASSPSGLGETQYF. Here the CDR3 DNA reads TGCGCCAGCAGCCCCTCCGGACTAGGAGAGACCCAGTACTTC.

V gene TRBV27 combines with J gene TRBJ2-7; D possibly corresponds to TRBD2 (5 bases). V was trimmed by 2 bases and J by 2 bases, leaving 13 bases between them. The CDR3 runs 15 residues. Germline V lookup: CDR1 MNHEY, CDR2 SMNVEV (reference sequence). CDR3: CASSLDLGGPYEQYF. CDR3 DNA sequence: TGTGCCAGCAGTTTAGATCTAGGCGGGCCCTACGAGCAGTACTTC.

The chain carries TRBV7-6 and TRBJ2-7; tentative D call: TRBD1 (6 bases). Trimming took off 1 base at V and 4 bases at J, with 20 bases between the two ends. Germline lookup yields CDR1 SGHVS and CDR2 FNYEAQ. The CDR3 runs 17 residues. The CDR3 DNA reads TGTGCCAGCAGCTTAGAGGAGAGGGACATCGGGGCATACGAGCAGTACTTC. It is translated as CASSLEERDIGAYEQYF. The full variable domain, with the rest looked up from reference TRBV7-6 and TRBJ2-7, is GAGVSQSPRYKVTKRGQDVALRCDPISGHVSLYWYRQALGQGPEFLTYFNYEAQQDKSGLPNDRFSAERPEGSISTLTIQRTEQRDSAMYRCASSLEERDIGAYEQYFGPGTRLTVT.